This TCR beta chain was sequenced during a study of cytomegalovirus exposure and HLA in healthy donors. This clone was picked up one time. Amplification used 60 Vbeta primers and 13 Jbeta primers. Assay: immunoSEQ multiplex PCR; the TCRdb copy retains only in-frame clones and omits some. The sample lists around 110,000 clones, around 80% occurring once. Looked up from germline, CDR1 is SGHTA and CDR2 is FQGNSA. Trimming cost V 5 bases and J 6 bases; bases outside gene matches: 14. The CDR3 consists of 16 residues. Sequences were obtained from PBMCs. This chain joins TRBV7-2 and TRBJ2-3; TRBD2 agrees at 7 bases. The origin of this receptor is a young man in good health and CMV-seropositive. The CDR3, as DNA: TGTGCCAGCAGCCCAATATGGACTAGTAGCTCCGATACGCAGTATTTT. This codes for CASSPIWTSSSDTQYF.